The 20 T cell receptor beta chains presented below share a single source sample, sequenced in a study of cytomegalovirus exposure and HLA in healthy donors. The PCR was carried out with 60 Vbeta primers and 13 Jbeta primers. Method: immunoSEQ multiplex PCR; TCRdb's copy keeps in-frame clones and lacks some. The table has over 150,000 clones, 80% to 90% seen once. Sequencing used PBMCs. The receptor set was obtained from a girl aged 2-15 years in good health and CMV-seropositive.

In nucleotides, the CDR3 is TGTGCCAGCAGTCTAGGCCCAGGGGGTAACCGAGACAATGAGCAGTTCTTC. Translated: CASSLGPGGNRDNEQFF. The chain joins TRBV11-1 to TRBJ2-1, with 7 bases that match TRBD1. CDR1 and CDR2 (germline): SGHAT, FQDESV (reference sequence). After removal of 6 bases from V and 5 bases from J, the junction contained 16 bases not matched to a gene. This CDR3 contains 17 residues.

V is TRBV21-1 and J is TRBJ1-1. TRBV21-1 is a listed pseudogene. CDR3 length: 12 amino acids. Written as DNA, the CDR3 is TGTGCCAGCAGCAATTCCGCCGGCGGGGCTTTCTTT. Encoded protein: CASSNSAGGAFF.

The V gene is TRBV28, the J gene TRBJ2-5, with 10 bases fitting TRBD1. CDR1 is MDHEN and CDR2 is SYDVKM in the germline V gene. CDR3 length: 14 residues. V gave up 6 bases and J gave up 4 bases; unmatched junction bases: 5. This chain's CDR3 is CASRAGTGVETQYF. For the CDR3, the DNA is TGTGCCAGCAGAGCCGGGACAGGGGTAGAGACCCAGTACTTC.

The V gene is TRBV7-2, the J gene TRBJ2-7; a possible D gene is TRBD1 (6 bases). CDR3 length: 14 amino acids. Germline V CDR1 and CDR2: SGHTA, FQGNSA. Trimming removed 1 base at V and 4 bases at J, with 11 bases between. This chain's CDR3 is CASSLGAGAYEQYF. The CDR3 DNA is TGTGCCAGCAGCTTAGGAGCAGGGGCGTACGAGCAGTACTTC.

The CDR3 nucleotides are TGTGCCAGCAGTGAATCCCGGGTATTGGGTAATGAAAAACTGTTTTTT. This encodes CASSESRVLGNEKLFF. V gene TRBV6-1 combines with J gene TRBJ1-4; no clear D gene. Germline CDR1 and CDR2: MNHNS and SASEGT. The V end lost 2 bases, the J end lost 4 bases, and 14 bases lay between the germline ends. CDR3 length: 16 residues.

This clone was detected only once. This sequence joins TRBV7-8 and TRBJ2-7, with TRBD2 identical over 8 bases. V was pared by 0 bases and J by 6 bases, with 10 bases of the junction left unmatched. Per germline, CDR1 SGHVS and CDR2 FQNEAQ. This CDR3 is built from 16 residues. The CDR3 DNA follows: TGTGCCAGCAGCTTAGCGGGTAGCGGGGTCGGTGGCGAGCAGTACTTC. Protein: CASSLAGSGVGGEQYF. The variable domain in full, with the rest retrieved from reference TRBV7-8 and TRBJ2-7, is GAGVSQSPRYKVAKRGQDVALRCDPISGHVSLFWYQQALGQGPEFLTYFQNEAQLDKSGLPSDRFFAERPEGSVSTLKIQRTQQEDSAVYLCASSLAGSGVGGEQYFGPGTRLTVT.

The chain couples TRBV18 to TRBJ1-2; D unresolved. Trimming left V 1 base short and J 4 bases short, with 22 bases between. Germline CDR1 reads KGHSH; CDR2 reads LQKENI. This CDR3 is built from 18 residues. CDR3 residues: CASSPRGRESVHSYGYTF. The CDR3 DNA is TGTGCCAGCTCACCACGTGGGAGGGAGTCAGTCCATAGCTATGGCTACACCTTC.

The chain combines TRBV5-4 with TRBJ2-7; 7 bases align to TRBD2. This CDR3 is built from 15 residues. Per germline, CDR1 SGHNT and CDR2 YYREEE (reference sequence). V lost 0 bases to trimming and J lost 3 bases; unmatched junction nucleotides: 6. The CDR3 reads CASSLDQREDYEQYF. As DNA, the CDR3 is TGTGCCAGCAGCTTGGACCAGCGGGAAGACTACGAGCAGTACTTC.

V usage is TRBV28 and J usage is TRBJ1-5; perhaps TRBD1 as D (6 bases). V was shortened by 4 bases and J by 3 bases, with 16 bases between the two germline ends. In germline, CDR1 is MDHEN, CDR2 SYDVKM. This CDR3 has 16 residues. This chain's CDR3 is CASSSRTRGTNQPQHF. The CDR3 bases are TGTGCCAGCAGTTCCCGGACAAGGGGGACCAATCAGCCCCAGCATTTT.

The rearrangement joins TRBV10-3 to TRBJ2-1; TRBD2 matches 10 bases. With V trimmed by 0 bases and J by 8 bases, 10 bases remained unmatched. The V gene's germline CDR1 is ENHRY and CDR2 SYGVKD. The CDR3 spans 17 residues. The CDR3 protein is CAISESTLAGTLDEQFF. Here the CDR3 DNA reads TGTGCCATCAGTGAGTCGACACTAGCGGGGACATTGGATGAGCAGTTCTTC.

The chain combines TRBV13 with TRBJ2-5, with D possibly matching TRBD2 (6 bases). The germline V and J ends were trimmed by 2 bases and 7 bases, with 11 bases remaining between them. Per the germline V gene, CDR1 is PRHDT and CDR2 is FYEKMQ (reference sequence). The CDR3 spans 13 residues. CDR3 protein: CASSLTGVGTQYF. As DNA, the CDR3 is TGTGCCAGCAGCTTAACGGGAGTAGGGACCCAGTACTTC.

This clone was observed a few times. The chain couples TRBV2 to TRBJ1-1, with no clear D. This CDR3 has 13 residues. Trimming left V 6 bases short and J 1 base short, with 9 bases between. Germline assignment: CDR1 SNHLY and CDR2 FYNNEI. Here the CDR3 reads CASSDTQNTEAFF. The CDR3 nucleotides are TGTGCCAGCAGCGACACCCAGAACACTGAAGCTTTCTTT.

The chain combines TRBV7-8 with TRBJ1-5; 7 nucleotides line up with TRBD1. The CDR3 extends over 17 amino acids. Losses at the gene ends were 4 bases for V and 2 bases for J; bases not matched to a gene: 11. Germline V CDR1 and CDR2: SGHVS, FQNEAQ. The CDR3 here is CASSYYRGESGNQPQHF. The CDR3 DNA sequence: TGTGCCAGCAGCTATTACAGGGGTGAGAGCGGCAATCAGCCCCAGCATTTT. Looking up the rest from reference TRBV7-8 and TRBJ1-5 gives the full variable domain: GAGVSQSPRYKVAKRGQDVALRCDPISGHVSLFWYQQALGQGPEFLTYFQNEAQLDKSGLPSDRFFAERPEGSVSTLKIQRTQQEDSAVYLCASSYYRGESGNQPQHFGDGTRLSIL.

V gene TRBV19 combines with J gene TRBJ1-6, with D uncertain. Germline loops: CDR1 LNHDA, CDR2 SQIVND (reference sequence). Trimming took off 2 bases at V and 5 bases at J, with 19 bases between the two ends. CDR3 size: 18 residues. The CDR3 region has the DNA TGTGCCAGTAGTATACGTCTTGGAGTCGGGAATAATAATTCACCCCTCCACTTT. Protein: CASSIRLGVGNNNSPLHF.

The J gene is TRBJ2-3, the V gene TRBV9; D is perhaps TRBD2 (6 bases). Trimming took 2 bases from V and 2 from J, leaving 15 bases between them. The CDR3 runs 16 residues. Germline V gene data show CDR1 as SGDLS and CDR2 as YYNGEE. The CDR3 loop is CASSVDPLAYTDTQYF. For the CDR3, the DNA is TGTGCCAGCAGCGTCGACCCGCTAGCGTACACAGATACGCAGTATTTT.

The chain uses TRBV30 and TRBJ2-1; 8 nucleotides match TRBD2. The germline V gene has CDR1 GTSNPN and CDR2 SVGIG (reference sequence). With 0 bases clipped from V and 10 bases from J, the junction kept 5 bases outside the gene matches. The CDR3 loop spans 13 amino acids. As DNA, the CDR3 is TGTGCCTGGAGTGTCTACACTAGCGGAGAGCAGTTCTTC. Protein: CAWSVYTSGEQFF.

The rearrangement joins TRBV18 to TRBJ2-7; 7 bases align to TRBD1. Germline loops: CDR1 KGHSH, CDR2 LQKENI. Trimming took 6 bases from V and 3 from J; bases not matched to a gene: 5. The CDR3 spans 13 residues. The CDR3 loop reads CASSPRQGYEQYF. In DNA, the CDR3 is TGTGCCAGCTCTCCAAGACAGGGCTACGAGCAGTACTTC.

The rearrangement joins TRBV18 to TRBJ1-1, with 7 bases aligning to TRBD1. Germline lookup yields CDR1 KGHSH and CDR2 LQKENI. This CDR3 spans 13 amino acids. The junction had 9 bases not matched to a gene; V was cut back by 10 bases and J by 4 bases. CDR3 sequence: CATVTGSGTEAFF. CDR3 nucleotide sequence: TGTGCCACCGTGACAGGGTCGGGCACTGAAGCTTTCTTT.

This clone was seen a single time. The genes are TRBV7-9 and TRBJ2-5; 9 bases match TRBD1. V shed 2 bases and J 4 bases; nucleotides not matched to a gene: 8. The V gene's germline CDR1 is SEHNR and CDR2 FQNEAQ (reference sequence). CDR3 length: 16 amino acids. The DNA for the CDR3 is TGTGCCAGCAGCTTAACCCCCGGACAGGGGACAGAGACCCAGTACTTC. Protein: CASSLTPGQGTETQYF. Drawing the rest from reference TRBV7-9 and TRBJ2-5, the complete variable domain is DTGVSQNPRHKITKRGQNVTFRCDPISEHNRLYWYRQTLGQGPEFLTYFQNEAQLEKSRLLSDRFSAERPKGSFSTLEIQRTEQGDSAMYLCASSLTPGQGTETQYFGPGTRLLVL.

The chain has TRBV6-4 and TRBJ2-5, with TRBD2 identical over 12 bases. CDR1 and CDR2 from the germline V gene are MRHNA and SNTAGT. This CDR3 region has 15 residues. The J segment lost 5 bases and the V segment lost 7 bases, leaving 8 bases of the junction unmatched. CDR3 loop: CASTILAGGRETQYF. DNA for the CDR3: TGTGCCAGCACCATACTAGCGGGAGGACGGGAGACCCAGTACTTC.